The 7 T cell receptor beta chains given below trace back to one sample, sequenced in a study of CD8 T cells in ankylosing spondylitis. TCRdb analysed the 5' RACE reads with MiXCR anew, one entry per CDR3 protein. Among about 250,000 distinct CDR3 sequences listed, roughly 25% were seen once. The sample taken for sequencing was blood, either unsorted or a sorted T cell fraction (not recorded which). The receptors originated from a male donor with ankylosing spondylitis or in good health (not recorded which).

This clonotype occurred many times. This chain connects TRBV3-1 to TRBJ2-7, with 11 positions matching TRBD2. The CDR3 length is 14 residues. Trimming took 1 base from V and 7 from J; bases not matched to a gene: 3. Germline CDR1 reads LGHDT; CDR2 reads YNNKEL (reference sequence). Here the CDR3 reads CASSQGLAGWEQYF. CDR3 DNA sequence: TGTGCCAGCAGCCAAGGACTAGCGGGGTGGGAGCAGTACTTC.

In its sample, this clonotype was seen many times. The CDR3 loop reads CSGSGGKDTQYF. For the CDR3, the DNA is TGCAGTGGTAGCGGGGGAAAAGATACGCAGTATTTT. The chain carries TRBV20-1 and TRBJ2-3; 9 bases line up with TRBD2. From germline, CDR1 is DFQATT and CDR2 SNEGSKA (reference sequence). CDR3 length equals 12 residues. V lost 7 bases, J lost 5 bases, and 4 bases stayed unmatched.

The chain uses TRBV10-2 and TRBJ2-7, with a tentative D call TRBD2 (6 bases). Germline assignment: CDR1 WSHSY and CDR2 SAAADI. This CDR3 is built from 14 residues. V lost 7 bases and J lost 3, with 16 bases in between. In DNA, the CDR3 is TGCGCCAGCATGAAGGCTAGCGCGTACTACGAGCAGTACTTC. Its protein is CASMKASAYYEQYF.

The J gene is TRBJ1-5, the V gene TRBV20-1, with D uncertain. The CDR3 consists of 14 residues. CDR1 and CDR2 from the germline V gene are DFQATT and SNEGSKA (reference sequence). Trimming left V 0 bases short and J 6 bases short, with 12 bases between. The chain's CDR3 is CSARDGRLGQPQHF. CDR3 DNA sequence: TGCAGTGCTAGAGATGGGCGTTTGGGTCAGCCCCAGCATTTT.

This chain uses TRBV11-2 with TRBJ2-7; the match to TRBD1 covers 9 bases. Trimming removed 4 bases from V and 7 bases from J; junction bases left unmatched: 5. CDR3 length: 13 amino acids. Germline CDR1 is SGHAT and CDR2 is FQNNGV. CDR3 amino acids: CASSWGQGREQYF. Here the CDR3 DNA reads TGTGCCAGCAGCTGGGGACAGGGCCGGGAGCAGTACTTC.

V usage is TRBV20-1 and J usage is TRBJ1-5; 7 bases align to TRBD1. V was pared by 6 bases and J by 3 bases, with 8 bases of the junction left unmatched. This CDR3 has 14 residues. Germline-derived CDR1 and CDR2 are DFQATT and SNEGSKA (reference sequence). CDR3 nucleotides: TGCAGTGCCCCTAGACAGGGATTCAATCAGCCCCAGCATTTT. It specifies CSAPRQGFNQPQHF.

The chain combines TRBV6-1 with TRBJ1-5; 8 positions match TRBD1. The CDR3 has 15 amino acids. Per germline, CDR1 MNHNS and CDR2 SASEGT. V dropped 6 bases and J dropped 0; count of bases not matched to a gene: 4. CDR3: CASRRTGPSNQPQHF. The CDR3 nucleotides are TGTGCCAGCAGAAGGACAGGGCCTAGCAATCAGCCCCAGCATTTT.